Sequencing of this T cell receptor (beta chain) was carried out in a study of blood T cell repertoires in COVID-19. Study details: Specimens from acute and convalescent COVID-19 originated in the United States, Italy and Spain. PBMCs, B-cell-depleted T cells, or T cells provided the cDNA or gDNA that made up the material.

In the original analysis: Reference gene primer amplification yielded estimated nucleated cell counts. Measured with immunoSEQ multiplex PCR; TCRdb has only the in-frame clones, and not every one. The V and J calls and clone size come from that table; D and trimming were worked out from the DNA. Of some 83,000 clones in the sample, around nine tenths were seen once. Germline V gene sequence: CDR1 KGHSH, CDR2 LQKENI. V was trimmed by 2 bases and J by 3 bases, leaving 8 bases between them. There are 13 residues in the CDR3. This chain connects TRBV18 to TRBJ2-7; D gene unclear. The sequence derives from a woman aged 80 or over with active or convalescent COVID-19. The source material was peripheral blood. The CDR3 here is CASSPGQLYEQYF. CDR3 coding DNA: TGTGCCAGCTCACCAGGGCAGCTCTACGAGCAGTACTTC.